Sequencing of this TCR beta chain was carried out in a study of blood T cell repertoires in COVID-19. The wider study: COVID-19 samples collected from the United States, Italy and Spain covered acute and convalescent phases. T cells, B-cell-depleted T cells, or PBMCs provided the cDNA or gDNA that served as material.

Trimming cost V 2 bases and J 11 bases, with 21 bases left between them. This CDR3 spans 15 amino acids. Germline CDR1 reads SGHTA; CDR2 reads FQGNSA. Original processing methods: Scientists estimated how many nucleated cells there were by amplifying reference gene primers. Some clones are missing from TCRdb's copy, which holds only in-frame ones; the method was immunoSEQ multiplex PCR. V, J and clone size derive from that table, while D and trimming were established from the DNA sequence. The repertoire holds hundreds of thousands of clones, with over 75% as singletons. The sample was peripheral blood. This sequence joins TRBV7-2 and TRBJ2-5; the D gene is possibly TRBD1 (7 bases). The TCR comes from a human donor in a cohort sampled during active COVID-19. CDR3 amino acids: CASSLTGQGGTRQYF. CDR3 nucleotides: TGTGCCAGCAGCTTAACGGGGCAGGGGGGTACAAGGCAGTACTTC. Combining the CDR3 with reference TRBV7-2 and TRBJ2-5 gives the whole variable domain GAGVSQSPSNKVTEKGKDVELRCDPISGHTALYWYRQSLGQGLEFLIYFQGNSAPDKSGLPSDRFSAERTGGSVSTLTIQRTQQEDSAVYLCASSLTGQGGTRQYFGPGTRLLVL.